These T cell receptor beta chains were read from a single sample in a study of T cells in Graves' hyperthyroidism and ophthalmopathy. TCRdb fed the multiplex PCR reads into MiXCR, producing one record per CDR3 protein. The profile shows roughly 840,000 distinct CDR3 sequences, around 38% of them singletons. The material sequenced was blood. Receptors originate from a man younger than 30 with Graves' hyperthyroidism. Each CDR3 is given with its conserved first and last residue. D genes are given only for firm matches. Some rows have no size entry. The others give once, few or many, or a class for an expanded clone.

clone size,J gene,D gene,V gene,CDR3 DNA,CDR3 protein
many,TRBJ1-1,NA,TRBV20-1,TGCAGTGCCCGGACCGAGGAAGAAGCTTTCTTT,CSARTEEEAFF
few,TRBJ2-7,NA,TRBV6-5,TGTGCCAGCAGTGGATGGGAGCAGTACTTC,CASSGWEQYF
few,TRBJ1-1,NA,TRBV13,TGTGCCAGCAGCTACTTCCAACAGGGTAGCCCTGAAGCTTTCTTT,CASSYFQQGSPEAFF
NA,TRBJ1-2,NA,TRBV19,TGTGCCAGTAGCCCGGAAGGATACACCTTC,CASSPEGYTF
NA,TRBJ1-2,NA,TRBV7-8,TGTGCCAGCACCCTAGGGGGACACCGAGAGGGCTACACCTTC,CASTLGGHREGYTF
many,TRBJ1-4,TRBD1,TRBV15,TGTGCCACCAGGTCTCAGGGGGGGTTGAATTCCGAAAAACTGTTTTTT,CATRSQGGLNSEKLFF
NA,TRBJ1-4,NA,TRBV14,TGTGCCAGCAGCCACCGGGGACAAGTTGGTGAAAAACTGTTTTTT,CASSHRGQVGEKLFF
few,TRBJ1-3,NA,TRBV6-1,TGTGCCAGCAGGGTAAATCCTGGAAACACCATATATTTT,CASRVNPGNTIYF
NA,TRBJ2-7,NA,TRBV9,TGTGCCAGCAGCTCCGGCGTACGGGACCTTCACTACGAGCAGTACTTC,CASSSGVRDLHYEQYF
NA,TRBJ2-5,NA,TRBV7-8,TGTGCCAGCAGCTTAAACATAGGGCTAGAGACCCAGTACTTC,CASSLNIGLETQYF
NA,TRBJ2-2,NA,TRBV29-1,TGCAGCGTTGAAGAGAGTCTCAACACCGGGGAGCTGTTTTTT,CSVEESLNTGELFF
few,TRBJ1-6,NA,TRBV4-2,TGTGCCAGCAGCCAAGTCGGAAACGGAGGTAATTCACCCCTCCACTTT,CASSQVGNGGNSPLHF
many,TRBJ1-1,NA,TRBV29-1,TGCAGCGTTGGCTTCGCGAACACTGAAGCTTTCTTT,CSVGFANTEAFF
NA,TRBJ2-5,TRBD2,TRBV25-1,TGTGCCAGCACGGCGGGAGCGGGGACCCAGTACTTC,CASTAGAGTQYF
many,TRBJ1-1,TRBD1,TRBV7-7,TGTGCTAGCAGCTTACACAGGGGAACTGAAGCTTTCTTT,CASSLHRGTEAFF
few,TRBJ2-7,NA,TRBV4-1,TGCGCCAGCAGCCGGTTCAGGGGCTACGAGCAGTACTTC,CASSRFRGYEQYF
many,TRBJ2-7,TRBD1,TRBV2,TGTGCCAGCAGTGGGGACAGGGCTACCGAGCAGTACTTC,CASSGDRATEQYF
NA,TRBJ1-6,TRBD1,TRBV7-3,TGTGCCAAGACAGGGGAGGTTTCACCCCTCCACTTT,CAKTGEVSPLHF
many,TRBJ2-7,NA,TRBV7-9,TGTGCCAGCAGCCCGGACTACCGCTACGAGCAGTACTTC,CASSPDYRYEQYF
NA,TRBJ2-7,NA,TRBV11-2,TGTGCCAGCAGCTTAGGGGCCCGACAGGGACTTCGCTACGAGCAGTACTTC,CASSLGARQGLRYEQYF
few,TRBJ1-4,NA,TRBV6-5,TGTGCCAGCAAGACACAGGGAACTAATGAAAAACTGTTTTTT,CASKTQGTNEKLFF
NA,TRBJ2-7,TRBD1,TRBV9,TGTGCCAGCTCTAAGTCCGGGACAGATGCGGTCGAGCAGTACTTC,CASSKSGTDAVEQYF
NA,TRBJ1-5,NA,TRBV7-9,TGTGCCAGCAGCCTAGGGGGGGGATCCCAGCATTTT,CASSLGGGSQHF
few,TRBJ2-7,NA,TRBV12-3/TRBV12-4,TGTGCCAGCAGTTTGGAGCAAAGGCAGTACTTC,CASSLEQRQYF
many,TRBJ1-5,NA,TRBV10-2,TGCGCCAGCAGTGAGTTGAGTTACGGCAATCAGCCCCAGCATTTT,CASSELSYGNQPQHF
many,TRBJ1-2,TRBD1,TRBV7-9,TGTGCCAGCAGCTCCACAGGGGGAGGCTATGGCTACACCTTC,CASSSTGGGYGYTF
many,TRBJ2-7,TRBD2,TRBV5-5,TGTGCCAGCAGCTTGAGCGGGAGGGCCCTCCACGAGCAGTACTTC,CASSLSGRALHEQYF
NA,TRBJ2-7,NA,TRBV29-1,TGCAGCGTGCGGGATACAGGCGGCGACGAGCAGTACTTC,CSVRDTGGDEQYF
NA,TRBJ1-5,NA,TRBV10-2,TGTGCCAGCAGCCCCGTGGTGGGGAGTCGGCGGCCCCAGCATTTT,CASSPVVGSRRPQHF
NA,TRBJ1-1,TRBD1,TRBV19,TGTGCCAGTAGTATAAAGAGGGGACAGATTAACACTGAAGCTTTCTTT,CASSIKRGQINTEAFF
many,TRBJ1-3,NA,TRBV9,TGTGCCAGCAGCCCGCCGGACGGAAACACCATATATTTT,CASSPPDGNTIYF
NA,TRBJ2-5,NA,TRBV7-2,TGTGCCAGCAGCAATTTGGCCCAGGGAGGAGAGACCCAGTACTTC,CASSNLAQGGETQYF
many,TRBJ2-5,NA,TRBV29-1,TGCAGCGTCGGACCGGGACCCCAAGAGACCCAGTACTTC,CSVGPGPQETQYF
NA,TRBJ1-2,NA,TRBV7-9,TGTGCCAGCAGCGGAGCAGCGAGTGGCTACACCTTC,CASSGAASGYTF
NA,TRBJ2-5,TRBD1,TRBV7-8,TGTGCCAGCAGCCCCCGCGGACAGGGGGAAGAGACCCAGTACTTC,CASSPRGQGEETQYF
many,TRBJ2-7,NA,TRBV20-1,TGCAGTGTAGCAGACACCTACGAGCAGTACTTC,CSVADTYEQYF
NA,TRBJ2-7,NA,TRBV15,TGTGCCACCAGCAGAGATGGGGGACCTACCTACGAGCAGTACTTC,CATSRDGGPTYEQYF
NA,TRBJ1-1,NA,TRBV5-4,TGTGCCAGCACTGGGACGGATATGAACACTGAAGCTTTCTTT,CASTGTDMNTEAFF
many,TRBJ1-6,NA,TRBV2,TGTGCCAGCGACCTTCAGGGGCACTATAATTCACCCCTCCACTTT,CASDLQGHYNSPLHF
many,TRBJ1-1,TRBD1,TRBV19,TGTGCCAGCGGAGGGACAGCGAACACTGAAGCTTTCTTT,CASGGTANTEAFF
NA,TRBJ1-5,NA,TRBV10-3,TGTGCCAGCTCACCGGGGGGTACTGATCAGCCCCAGCATTTT,CASSPGGTDQPQHF
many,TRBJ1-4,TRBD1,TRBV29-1,TGCAGCGTTGAAGTCAAGGCAGGGGGCATAGAAAAACTGTTTTTT,CSVEVKAGGIEKLFF
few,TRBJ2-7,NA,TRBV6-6,TGTGCCAGCAGTTACGGGCAGACAAGAGCGGGGCAGTACTTC,CASSYGQTRAGQYF